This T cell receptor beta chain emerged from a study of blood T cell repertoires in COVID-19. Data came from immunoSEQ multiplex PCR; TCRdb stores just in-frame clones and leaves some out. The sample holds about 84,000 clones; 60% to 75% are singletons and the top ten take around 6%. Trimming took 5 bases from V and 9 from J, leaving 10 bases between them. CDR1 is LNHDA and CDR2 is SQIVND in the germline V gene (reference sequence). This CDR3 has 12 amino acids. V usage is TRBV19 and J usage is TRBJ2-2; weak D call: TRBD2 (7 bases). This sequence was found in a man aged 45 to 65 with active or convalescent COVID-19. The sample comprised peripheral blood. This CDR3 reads CASSGGGRELFF. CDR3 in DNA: TGTGCCAGTAGTGGCGGGGGCAGGGAGCTGTTTTTT.